A single count supports the clone carrying this T cell receptor (beta chain). This entry is derived from a study of T cell changes during pregnancy in multiple sclerosis. Some clones are missing from TCRdb's copy, which holds only in-frame ones; the method was immunoSEQ multiplex PCR. Of roughly 110,000 clones in the sample, more than 80% are singletons; the top ten hold 1.6%. Germline-derived CDR1 and CDR2 are MGHRA and YSYEKL. The CDR3 sequence is 15 residues long. Losses at the gene ends were 0 bases for V and 7 bases for J; bases not matched to a gene: 4. Material: peripheral blood, obtained before pregnancy. The chain couples TRBV4-1 to TRBJ1-4; 8 nucleotides line up with TRBD1. This TCR was sampled from a female donor with multiple sclerosis, enrolled in a pregnancy study. The chain's CDR3 is CASSQDGRGLEKLFF. The CDR3 region has the DNA TGCGCCAGCAGCCAAGACGGCAGGGGGCTTGAAAAACTGTTTTTT.